These 21 T cell receptor beta chains came from one sample sequenced in a study of Ad26.COV2.S vaccination and SARS-CoV-2 variants. Treatment meaning: over 15 received Ad26.COV2.S at low or high dose, single or two shots; 5 received placebo; per-sample allocation not given. Material that was analyzed had been drawn on day 63 after the first vaccine or placebo injection. Sequenced by immunoSEQ multiplex PCR; TCRdb stores in-frame clones only, minus some. The sample contains roughly 400,000 clones, 90% of which appear only once. Specimen: peripheral blood, collected in a trial of Ad26.COV2.S vaccine versus placebo. All receptors come from a person aged 18-60 years who received the Ad26.COV2.S COVID-19 vaccine or a placebo.

This clone was picked up one time. The rearrangement links TRBV4-1 to TRBJ2-5; 13 positions agree with TRBD2. V trimming: 8 bases; J trimming: 4 bases; junction bases outside the gene matches: 10. This CDR3 comprises 16 residues. CDR1 and CDR2 from the germline V gene are MGHRA and YSYEKL. CDR3 in DNA: TGCGCCAGCCGGACTAGCGGGAGTCGGGAGGGAGAGACCCAGTACTTC. Translating gives CASRTSGSREGETQYF.

The V and J genes are TRBV7-8 and TRBJ2-2; no definite D call. Germline-derived CDR1 and CDR2 are SGHVS and FQNEAQ. Trimming stripped 2 bases from V and 0 bases from J, with 25 bases between. This CDR3 region has 21 residues. CDR3 nucleotides: TGTGCCAGCAGCTTACGTACGTTAGGATGGACCAAAGAAACGAACACCGGGGAGCTGTTTTTT. The encoded protein is CASSLRTLGWTKETNTGELFF. The full variable domain, with the rest looked up from reference TRBV7-8 and TRBJ2-2, is GAGVSQSPRYKVAKRGQDVALRCDPISGHVSLFWYQQALGQGPEFLTYFQNEAQLDKSGLPSDRFFAERPEGSVSTLKIQRTQQEDSAVYLCASSLRTLGWTKETNTGELFFGEGSRLTVL.

V gene TRBV7-3 combines with J gene TRBJ1-1, with TRBD1 matching 11 bases. The CDR3 spans 15 residues. The ends lost 4 bases at V and 5 bases at J; junction bases unmatched: 6. CDR1 SGHTA and CDR2 FQGTGA come from the germline V gene. CDR3 bases: TGTGCCAGCAGCTCCCAAGGACAGGGGGCTACTGAAGCTTTCTTT. Its translation: CASSSQGQGATEAFF.

This clone was counted only a few times. V is TRBV6-2 or TRBV6-3 and J is TRBJ2-1, with 8 nucleotides matching TRBD2. Germline V gives CDR1 MNHEY, CDR2 SVGEGT. Trimming removed 4 bases from V and 1 base from J; junction bases left unmatched: 0. The CDR3 runs 14 residues. DNA for the CDR3: TGTGCCAGCAGTTCTAGCGGGTCCTACAATGAGCAGTTCTTC. Translation: CASSSSGSYNEQFF.

The chain employs TRBV6-5 and TRBJ1-1; D unclear. Germline CDR1 and CDR2: MNHEY and SVGAGI. V lost 8 bases and J 4 bases, leaving 11 bases between the germline ends. CDR3 size: 12 residues. In DNA form, the CDR3 reads TGTGCCAGCGGAGACTCCTCCACTGAAGCTTTCTTT. It yields the protein CASGDSSTEAFF.

The chain carries TRBV9 and TRBJ2-2; D remains unclear. V shed 0 bases and J shed 7 bases, with 13 bases lying between them. The CDR3 spans 15 residues. Per germline, CDR1 SGDLS and CDR2 YYNGEE. The CDR3 sequence is CASSVGPRSVGELFF. CDR3 DNA sequence: TGTGCCAGCAGCGTAGGGCCCAGGTCTGTCGGGGAGCTGTTTTTT.

This chain uses TRBV5-1 with TRBJ2-2; possibly TRBD1 for D (6 bases). The length of the CDR3 is 15 residues. Deletions cut 0 bases from V and 6 bases from J, with 12 bases between. CDR1 is SGHRS and CDR2 is YFSETQ in the germline V gene. CDR3 coding DNA: TGCGCCAGCAGCTTGGGACAGGTTATGTCCGGGGAGCTGTTTTTT. It codes for CASSLGQVMSGELFF.

This chain uses TRBV28 with TRBJ2-7; TRBD1 matches 7 bases. The CDR3 consists of 15 residues. The germline gives CDR1 MDHEN, CDR2 SYDVKM. With V trimmed by 5 bases and J by 2 bases, 9 bases remained unmatched. DNA for the CDR3: TGTGCCAGCAGTGTAGAGACAGGGTTCCCCTACGAGCAGTACTTC. Its translation: CASSVETGFPYEQYF.

CDR3 coding DNA: TGTGCCACCCAATGGGACACGGATACGCAGTATTTT. Protein product: CATQWDTDTQYF. The J gene is TRBJ2-3, the V gene TRBV28, with D perhaps TRBD1 (6 bases). The CDR3 runs 12 residues. The germline V gene encodes CDR1 MDHEN and CDR2 SYDVKM. Deletions cut 10 bases from V and 6 bases from J, with 14 bases between.

The rearrangement uses TRBV7-3 and TRBJ1-6, with D possibly TRBD1 on 6 matching bases. The germline V gene encodes CDR1 SGHTA and CDR2 FQGTGA. The V and J ends lost 2 bases and 5 bases respectively, with 7 bases between them. CDR3 length equals 14 residues. The CDR3 nucleotides are TGTGCCAGCAGCTTAGGACAGAATAATTCACCCCTCCACTTT. Translating gives CASSLGQNNSPLHF.

The chain uses TRBV7-2 and TRBJ1-5; D is perhaps TRBD1 (5 bases). The CDR3 runs to 16 residues. V was trimmed by 0 bases and J by 3 bases, leaving 12 bases between them. The germline V gene has CDR1 SGHTA and CDR2 FQGNSA. This CDR3 is CASSLALGGINQPQHF. DNA of the CDR3: TGTGCCAGCAGCTTAGCGCTCGGGGGGATCAATCAGCCCCAGCATTTT.

This clone was picked up a small number of times. The chain links TRBV5-1 to TRBJ2-2; 13 bases align to TRBD2. The CDR3 runs 17 residues. J was trimmed by 5 bases and V by 0 bases; bases with no gene match: 4. Germline CDR1 SGHRS, CDR2 YFSETQ. The CDR3 DNA reads TGCGCCAGCAGCTTGGTCCCGGGACTAGCGGGAACCGGGGAGCTGTTTTTT. The encoded protein is CASSLVPGLAGTGELFF.

This chain links TRBV5-6 with TRBJ2-5, with D possibly matching TRBD1 (5 bases). The CDR3 contains 13 residues. Deletions cut 0 bases from V and 5 bases from J, with 8 bases between. CDR1 and CDR2 (germline): SGHDT, YYEEEE. CDR3 nucleotide sequence: TGTGCCAGCAGCTTGGCAGGGCGGGAGACCCAGTACTTC. Amino acid sequence: CASSLAGRETQYF.

The gene calls are TRBV7-8 and TRBJ2-1, with D tentatively TRBD2 (6 bases). Germline V gene sequence: CDR1 SGHVS, CDR2 FQNEAQ. This CDR3 is built from 15 residues. Trimming removed 1 base at V and 3 bases at J, with 10 bases between. CDR3 sequence reads: CASSLERASYNEQFF. The DNA for the CDR3 is TGTGCCAGCAGCTTAGAGCGGGCCAGCTACAATGAGCAGTTCTTC.

The CDR3 sequence: CASSPTPGIGETQYF. The CDR3 coding sequence is TGTGCCAGCAGCCCGACTCCAGGGATAGGAGAGACCCAGTACTTC. This chain joins TRBV5-4 and TRBJ2-5; perhaps TRBD1 as D (5 bases). Germline CDR1 reads SGHNT; CDR2 reads YYREEE (reference sequence). The V end lost 4 bases, the J end lost 4 bases, and 17 bases lay between the germline ends. The CDR3 has 15 residues.

The chain links TRBV6-2 or TRBV6-3 to TRBJ2-7; no clear D. V gave up 5 bases and J gave up 5 bases, with 10 bases separating them. The CDR3 runs 12 residues. From germline, CDR1 is MNHEY and CDR2 SVGEGT. The CDR3 DNA reads TGTGCCAGCAGTACGTCTCCTAACGAGCAGTACTTC. Amino acids: CASSTSPNEQYF.

The V and J genes are TRBV5-4 and TRBJ2-7; D gene uncertain. The length of the CDR3 is 11 residues. In germline, CDR1 is SGHNT, CDR2 YYREEE (reference sequence). Between the trimmed V and J ends, which lost 3 bases and 5 bases, there was a span of 6 bases. The CDR3 is CASSSGHEQYF. The DNA of the CDR3 is TGTGCCAGCAGCTCGGGCCACGAGCAGTACTTC.

The chain has TRBV10-1 and TRBJ2-1; D remains unclear. Germline CDR1 WNHNN, CDR2 SYGVQD (reference sequence). The CDR3 consists of 15 residues. The V gene lost 8 bases and the J gene lost 3 bases, with 17 bases spanning the gap. The CDR3 protein is CASRFKGRNYNEQFF. The DNA for the CDR3 is TGCGCCAGCCGATTTAAAGGACGGAACTACAATGAGCAGTTCTTC.

V usage is TRBV5-1 and J usage is TRBJ2-1, with 13 positions matching TRBD2. In germline, CDR1 is SGHRS, CDR2 YFSETQ. This CDR3 comprises 16 residues. With 4 bases clipped from V and 2 bases from J, the junction kept 3 bases outside the gene matches. CDR3: CASSEGLAGTYNEQFF. The CDR3 bases are TGCGCCAGCAGCGAGGGACTAGCGGGAACCTACAATGAGCAGTTCTTC.

The V gene is TRBV13, the J gene TRBJ1-2; 7 bases are a match to TRBD1. CDR3 length: 16 amino acids. Losses at the gene ends were 0 bases for V and 5 bases for J; bases not matched to a gene: 9. Germline lookup yields CDR1 PRHDT and CDR2 FYEKMQ (reference sequence). The CDR3, as DNA: TGTGCCAGCAGCTTAGGGGGACAGAGGGCCCTTTATGGCTACACCTTC. It encodes CASSLGGQRALYGYTF.

This clone appeared a few times. V gene TRBV13 combines with J gene TRBJ1-5; 7 bases map to TRBD1. This CDR3 is built from 13 residues. Trimming cost V 5 bases and J 8 bases; bases outside gene matches: 6. Germline V gene data show CDR1 as PRHDT and CDR2 as FYEKMQ (reference sequence). The DNA of the CDR3 is TGTGCCAGCAGCGAGACAGGGCGCAAGCCCCAGCATTTT. Residues: CASSETGRKPQHF.